The sequence of this T cell receptor (beta chain) was determined in a study of cytomegalovirus exposure and HLA in healthy donors. This CDR3 is built from 16 residues. J lost 1 base, V lost 5 bases, and 7 bases had no gene match. Germline loops: CDR1 SEHNR, CDR2 FQNEAQ (reference sequence). The table lists this clone with a few counts. PCR primers comprised 60 Vbeta and 13 Jbeta primers. This table comes from immunoSEQ multiplex PCR, and its TCRdb copy is limited to in-frame clones, with some not included. The sample comprises 200,000 to 250,000 clones, around 76% of which are singletons, and under 0.8% rests with the top ten.

This chain joins TRBV7-9 and TRBJ2-1, with 8 bases aligning to TRBD1. Source material: PBMCs. The clonotype originates from a man aged 18-30 years in good health and CMV-seronegative. CDR3 coding DNA: TGTGCCAGCAGCCAGTACAGGGGGGAATCCTACAATGAGCAGTTCTTC. This codes for CASSQYRGESYNEQFF.